This T cell receptor beta chain emerged from a study of T cell repertoires in cytomegalovirus infection. The wider study: As its CMV epitopes, the study selected recently identified HLA-C-restricted and well-studied HLA-B-restricted targets. It can be stated that public TCR beta signatures indicated CMV infection as well as a matching HLA type.

This clonotype was seen a handful of times. Its cognate antigen is unknown. TCRdb re-derived calls from the reads in MiXCR, one entry per CDR3 protein. The top ten hold around 12% of the sample, which has hundreds of thousands of distinct CDR3 sequences, roughly 33% seen once. The V end was cut by 3 bases, the J end by 0 bases, with 8 bases between. CDR3 length equals 15 residues. The source material was cultured CD8+ T cells from PBMCs, sampled from culture after CMV antigen stimulation. The clonotype comes from a human donor in good health (CMV status not recorded). Some clones in this sample may be carry-over from other donors' samples. The J gene is TRBJ2-2, the V gene TRBV12-3 or TRBV12-4, with D possibly matching TRBD2 (5 bases). The CDR3 sequence is CASSFSGTNTGELFF. The CDR3 nucleotides read TGTGCCAGCAGTTTTTCGGGGACGAACACCGGGGAGCTGTTTTTT.